The rows below give T cell receptor beta chains drawn from one sample of a study of post-analysis software for immune sequencing data. TCRdb ran MiXCR on the PCR reads and lists one entry per CDR3 protein. The sample has about 170,000 distinct CDR3 sequences; 25% to 35% are singletons. Sample: blood. These receptor sequences come from a girl aged 10 to 17 with multiple sclerosis. CDR3s include the opening cysteine and the closing phenylalanine or tryptophan. Fields, in order: CDR3 length, clone size, V gene, J gene, D gene, CDR3 DNA, CDR3 protein. The D gene is left open where the match is weak. Clone size, where shown, is once, few, many, or a class for clones that have expanded.

len: 14; abundance: many; v_gene: TRBV6-5; j_gene: TRBJ2-1; d_gene: .; CDR3nt: TGTGCCAGCAGTTACTCAACCGCTAGCAATGAGCAGTTCTTC; CDR3aa: CASSYSTASNEQFF
len: 14; abundance: many; v_gene: TRBV7-6; j_gene: TRBJ2-3; d_gene: TRBD2; CDR3nt: TGTGCCAGCAGCTTAGCGGGAGGGGCGGATACGCAGTATTTT; CDR3aa: CASSLAGGADTQYF
len: 17; abundance: few; v_gene: TRBV2; j_gene: TRBJ1-1; d_gene: .; CDR3nt: TGTGCCAGCAGTGACCCTTTCGTCGGGGGGGATGGCACTGAAGCTTTCTTT; CDR3aa: CASSDPFVGGDGTEAFF
len: 16; abundance: .; v_gene: TRBV12-3/TRBV12-4; j_gene: TRBJ1-6; d_gene: TRBD1; CDR3nt: TGTGCCAGCAGTCTTGGCGAGGGGGCGAATGGTTCACCCCTCCACTTT; CDR3aa: CASSLGEGANGSPLHF
len: 13; abundance: many; v_gene: TRBV12-3/TRBV12-4; j_gene: TRBJ2-7; d_gene: TRBD1; CDR3nt: TGTGCCAGCAGTATCGGACAGGGCTACGAGCAGTACTTC; CDR3aa: CASSIGQGYEQYF
len: 15; abundance: few; v_gene: TRBV20-1; j_gene: TRBJ2-1; d_gene: TRBD2; CDR3nt: TGCAGTGCTAGAGATTGGGAATCGGGGGAGGGTGAGCAGTTCTTC; CDR3aa: CSARDWESGEGEQFF
len: 12; abundance: many; v_gene: TRBV6-1; j_gene: TRBJ2-3; d_gene: .; CDR3nt: TGTGCCAGCGCAGGTGACACAGATACGCAGTATTTT; CDR3aa: CASAGDTDTQYF
len: 16; abundance: many; v_gene: TRBV20-1; j_gene: TRBJ2-3; d_gene: .; CDR3nt: TGCAGTGCTAGCCAAAGAAACAGGAGAACCACAGATACGCAGTATTTT; CDR3aa: CSASQRNRRTTDTQYF
len: 12; abundance: many; v_gene: TRBV3-1; j_gene: TRBJ2-7; d_gene: .; CDR3nt: TGTGCCAGCAGCCGCCGGGACTCCGAGCAGTACTTC; CDR3aa: CASSRRDSEQYF
len: 15; abundance: .; v_gene: TRBV4-1; j_gene: TRBJ2-2; d_gene: .; CDR3nt: TGCGCCAGCAGCCGGACAGAAGTGGGGACCGGGGAGCTGTTTTTT; CDR3aa: CASSRTEVGTGELFF
len: 14; abundance: many; v_gene: TRBV7-2; j_gene: TRBJ1-5; d_gene: TRBD1; CDR3nt: TGTGCCAGCAGCGTTGACAGGGGTTTTCCGCCCCAGCATTTT; CDR3aa: CASSVDRGFPPQHF
len: 16; abundance: .; v_gene: TRBV20-1; j_gene: TRBJ2-7; d_gene: TRBD2; CDR3nt: TGCAGTGCTTTGGTTCTAGCGGGTCGAAGGCCCTACGAGCAGTACTTC; CDR3aa: CSALVLAGRRPYEQYF
len: 17; abundance: few; v_gene: TRBV3-1; j_gene: TRBJ2-5; d_gene: TRBD2; CDR3nt: TGTGCCAGCAGCCTGCACCGACTAGCGGGAGTTGGGAAGACCCAGTACTTC; CDR3aa: CASSLHRLAGVGKTQYF
len: 15; abundance: .; v_gene: TRBV12-3/TRBV12-4; j_gene: TRBJ1-1; d_gene: TRBD1; CDR3nt: TGTGCCAGCAGTCCTAATCCCGGGACAGGCGCTGAAGCTTTCTTT; CDR3aa: CASSPNPGTGAEAFF
len: 13; abundance: .; v_gene: TRBV5-1; j_gene: TRBJ1-2; d_gene: .; CDR3nt: TGCGCCAGCTATGGCGGGACTAACTATGGCTACACCTTC; CDR3aa: CASYGGTNYGYTF
len: 13; abundance: .; v_gene: TRBV15; j_gene: TRBJ2-2; d_gene: .; CDR3nt: TGTGCCACCAGCAGAGATAAAGCTAGGGAGCTGTTTTTT; CDR3aa: CATSRDKARELFF
len: 13; abundance: .; v_gene: TRBV12-3/TRBV12-4; j_gene: TRBJ2-7; d_gene: .; CDR3nt: TGTGCCAGCAGTTTAAGGGGAGCCTACGAGCAGTACTTC; CDR3aa: CASSLRGAYEQYF
len: 13; abundance: many; v_gene: TRBV5-6; j_gene: TRBJ2-7; d_gene: .; CDR3nt: TGTGCCAGCAGCTTGAGCTGGTCCTACGAGCAGTACTTC; CDR3aa: CASSLSWSYEQYF
len: 12; abundance: .; v_gene: TRBV29-1; j_gene: TRBJ1-5; d_gene: .; CDR3nt: TGCAGCGTTGGAGGGGTAGATCAGCCCCAGCATTTT; CDR3aa: CSVGGVDQPQHF
len: 15; abundance: many; v_gene: TRBV12-3/TRBV12-4; j_gene: TRBJ2-1; d_gene: .; CDR3nt: TGTGCCAGCAGTTTTCCAGGTAGCTCCTACAATGAGCAGTTCTTC; CDR3aa: CASSFPGSSYNEQFF
len: 16; abundance: many; v_gene: TRBV29-1; j_gene: TRBJ2-7; d_gene: TRBD1; CDR3nt: TGCAGCGTTGGGGGGACAGGGGACTGGACGGCCTACGAGCAGTACTTC; CDR3aa: CSVGGTGDWTAYEQYF
len: 12; abundance: few; v_gene: TRBV20-1; j_gene: TRBJ2-7; d_gene: .; CDR3nt: TGCAGTGCTAGATACAGGGAGGGCGAGCAGTACTTC; CDR3aa: CSARYREGEQYF
len: 13; abundance: .; v_gene: TRBV27; j_gene: TRBJ2-2; d_gene: TRBD1; CDR3nt: TGTGCCAGCAGAACAGGGGACACCGGGGAGCTGTTTTTT; CDR3aa: CASRTGDTGELFF
len: 16; abundance: few; v_gene: TRBV15; j_gene: TRBJ1-5; d_gene: .; CDR3nt: TGTGCCACCAGCAGAGATCAGGGGATTAGCAATCAGCCCCAGCATTTT; CDR3aa: CATSRDQGISNQPQHF
len: 14; abundance: .; v_gene: TRBV20-1; j_gene: TRBJ2-1; d_gene: .; CDR3nt: TGCAGTGCTGCGGACACCGGCGGGTACAATGAGCGGGTCTTC; CDR3aa: CSAADTGGYNERVF
len: 14; abundance: .; v_gene: TRBV28; j_gene: TRBJ1-4; d_gene: .; CDR3nt: TGTGCCAGCAGTCCCCCGACCAGGGGTGAAAAACTGTTTTTT; CDR3aa: CASSPPTRGEKLFF
len: 17; abundance: many; v_gene: TRBV6-5; j_gene: TRBJ2-7; d_gene: TRBD1; CDR3nt: TGTGCCAGCAGTTACTCGTTTACAGGGGGACTGACTTTCGAGCAGTACTTC; CDR3aa: CASSYSFTGGLTFEQYF
len: 14; abundance: few; v_gene: TRBV12-3/TRBV12-4; j_gene: TRBJ1-5; d_gene: .; CDR3nt: TGTGCCAGCAGTACCGGGCCCCCAGAGCAGCCCCAGCATTTT; CDR3aa: CASSTGPPEQPQHF
len: 18; abundance: .; v_gene: TRBV20-1; j_gene: TRBJ2-7; d_gene: TRBD1; CDR3nt: TGCAGTGCTAGGCCGGACAGGGGGCGAGGAATGGGATCCTACGAGCAGTACTTC; CDR3aa: CSARPDRGRGMGSYEQYF
len: 19; abundance: few; v_gene: TRBV6-1; j_gene: TRBJ2-5; d_gene: TRBD2; CDR3nt: TGTGCCAGCAAAAAAGTGCGGGAGAGCCGATCCGTAGCCGGGGAGACCCAGTACTTC; CDR3aa: CASKKVRESRSVAGETQYF
len: 12; abundance: few; v_gene: TRBV30; j_gene: TRBJ2-5; d_gene: .; CDR3nt: TGTGCCTGGAGTTTCGTCCGGGAGACCCAGTACTTC; CDR3aa: CAWSFVRETQYF
len: 17; abundance: many; v_gene: TRBV5-1; j_gene: TRBJ2-1; d_gene: TRBD2; CDR3nt: TGCGCCAGCAAGCCTCCGACTAGCGGGGGCTCCTACAATGAGCAGTTCTTC; CDR3aa: CASKPPTSGGSYNEQFF
len: 16; abundance: .; v_gene: TRBV29-1; j_gene: TRBJ2-2; d_gene: TRBD2; CDR3nt: TGCAGCGTTGAAAAGCGGGAGCACGGGAACACCGGGGAGCTGTTTTTT; CDR3aa: CSVEKREHGNTGELFF
len: 14; abundance: .; v_gene: TRBV5-5; j_gene: TRBJ2-7; d_gene: TRBD2; CDR3nt: TGTGCCAGCAGCTACGCTGGCGGGAGTTCCGAGCAGTACTTC; CDR3aa: CASSYAGGSSEQYF
len: 18; abundance: many; v_gene: TRBV29-1; j_gene: TRBJ2-1; d_gene: TRBD2; CDR3nt: TGCAGCGCCAAAACTAGCGGGAGGAATCTTCTCTCCTACAATGAGCAGTTCTTC; CDR3aa: CSAKTSGRNLLSYNEQFF
len: 12; abundance: .; v_gene: TRBV7-9; j_gene: TRBJ1-2; d_gene: .; CDR3nt: TGTGCCAGCAGCTTAGATGTCCATGGCTACACCTTC; CDR3aa: CASSLDVHGYTF
len: 17; abundance: few; v_gene: TRBV27; j_gene: TRBJ1-5; d_gene: .; CDR3nt: TGTGCCAGCAGTCTCACCGCGGGGGGCCATAGCAATCAGCCCCAGCATTTT; CDR3aa: CASSLTAGGHSNQPQHF
len: 17; abundance: many; v_gene: TRBV6-1; j_gene: TRBJ2-1; d_gene: TRBD2; CDR3nt: TGTGCCAGCAGTAAGAGACGGACTAGCGATTTCGGCAATGAGCAGTTCTTC; CDR3aa: CASSKRRTSDFGNEQFF
len: 15; abundance: .; v_gene: TRBV20-1; j_gene: TRBJ2-7; d_gene: .; CDR3nt: TGCAGTGCTAATCCCGGCGGGACAGCTAGCTACGAGCAGTACTTC; CDR3aa: CSANPGGTASYEQYF
len: 12; abundance: many; v_gene: TRBV5-1; j_gene: TRBJ2-7; d_gene: .; CDR3nt: TGCGCCAGCAGCTTAAAGGGCAACGAGCAGTACTTC; CDR3aa: CASSLKGNEQYF
len: 15; abundance: .; v_gene: TRBV14; j_gene: TRBJ2-7; d_gene: .; CDR3nt: TGTGCCAGCAGCCCGGACGGAGGAGGAACCTACGAGCAGTACTTC; CDR3aa: CASSPDGGGTYEQYF
len: 14; abundance: many; v_gene: TRBV6-1; j_gene: TRBJ2-1; d_gene: TRBD2; CDR3nt: TGTGCCAGCAGTGAATTGGGGACTACCAATGAGCAGTTCTTC; CDR3aa: CASSELGTTNEQFF
len: 13; abundance: .; v_gene: TRBV7-9; j_gene: TRBJ1-4; d_gene: .; CDR3nt: TGTGCCAGCAGCTCCTCCGGCAATGAAAAACTGTTTTTT; CDR3aa: CASSSSGNEKLFF
len: 17; abundance: .; v_gene: TRBV25-1; j_gene: TRBJ2-3; d_gene: .; CDR3nt: TGTGCCAGCAGCAGTTCAACCACGGGACACACCACAGATACGCAGTATTTT; CDR3aa: CASSSSTTGHTTDTQYF
len: 13; abundance: medium-sized; v_gene: TRBV27; j_gene: TRBJ2-7; d_gene: TRBD1; CDR3nt: TGTGCCAGCAGGACAGGGGCGACTAACGAGCAGTACTTC; CDR3aa: CASRTGATNEQYF
len: 12; abundance: .; v_gene: TRBV28; j_gene: TRBJ1-1; d_gene: .; CDR3nt: TGTGCCAGCAGTGCAGCCCTCCCTGAAGCTTTCTTT; CDR3aa: CASSAALPEAFF
len: 14; abundance: .; v_gene: TRBV5-1; j_gene: TRBJ1-4; d_gene: TRBD1; CDR3nt: TGCGCCAGCAGCTTTCAGGGGGAAGGTGAAAAACTGTTTTTT; CDR3aa: CASSFQGEGEKLFF
len: 16; abundance: many; v_gene: TRBV7-8; j_gene: TRBJ2-3; d_gene: TRBD1; CDR3nt: TGTGCCAGCAGCTCCACCGGGACAGGGGTAGGAGATACGCAGTATTTT; CDR3aa: CASSSTGTGVGDTQYF
len: 15; abundance: .; v_gene: TRBV5-6; j_gene: TRBJ1-1; d_gene: .; CDR3nt: TGTGCCAGCAGCTTCTCCCACCTGGGGGGGACTGAAGCTTTCTTT; CDR3aa: CASSFSHLGGTEAFF
len: 13; abundance: many; v_gene: TRBV25-1; j_gene: TRBJ1-2; d_gene: .; CDR3nt: TGTGCCAGCAGTGAAGGAGGGTATGGGGGCTACACCTTC; CDR3aa: CASSEGGYGGYTF
len: 13; abundance: many; v_gene: TRBV27; j_gene: TRBJ1-2; d_gene: .; CDR3nt: TGTGCCAGCAGTTCTACCTTGAACTATGGCTACACCTTC; CDR3aa: CASSSTLNYGYTF
len: 13; abundance: few; v_gene: TRBV3-1; j_gene: TRBJ2-7; d_gene: .; CDR3nt: TGTGCCAGCAGCCAGATCCGGGGAAGCGAGCAGTACTTC; CDR3aa: CASSQIRGSEQYF
len: 15; abundance: .; v_gene: TRBV5-1; j_gene: TRBJ2-5; d_gene: TRBD2; CDR3nt: TGCGCCAGCAGCTCGGGACTAGCGGGAATCCATGAGCAGTACTTC; CDR3aa: CASSSGLAGIHEQYF
len: 15; abundance: many; v_gene: TRBV24-1; j_gene: TRBJ2-5; d_gene: .; CDR3nt: TGTGCCACCAGTGATTCGACGGAGAGCCAAGAGACCCAGTACTTC; CDR3aa: CATSDSTESQETQYF
len: 16; abundance: many; v_gene: TRBV5-6; j_gene: TRBJ2-1; d_gene: TRBD2; CDR3nt: TGTGCCAGCAGCTGGGCAGCGGGAGGGCCTCGTGATCGGGAGTTCTTC; CDR3aa: CASSWAAGGPRDREFF
len: 15; abundance: few; v_gene: TRBV5-1; j_gene: TRBJ2-4; d_gene: TRBD2; CDR3nt: TGCGCCAGCTCCGAGAGGAGCGGGAGAGCGGACATTCAGTACTTC; CDR3aa: CASSERSGRADIQYF